This T cell receptor (beta chain) was identified during a study of control samples from healthy donors and cancer patients. V trimming: 2 bases; J trimming: 7 bases; junction bases outside the gene matches: 12. The CDR3 runs 17 residues. Germline V lookup: CDR1 SGDLS, CDR2 YYNGEE. TCRdb keeps only in-frame clones here, not all; method: immunoSEQ multiplex PCR. This sample yields approximately 71,000 clones, of which roughly 89% are seen a single time; around a fifth belongs to the top ten. The chain has TRBV9 and TRBJ2-2, with 9 positions matching TRBD1. Sequencing was carried out using PBMCs. The clonotype originates from a man in his sixties with lung cancer. CDR3 loop: CASSVLQPGQGNGELFF. The CDR3 nucleotides are TGTGCCAGCAGCGTTCTACAGCCGGGACAGGGTAACGGGGAGCTGTTTTTT.